This is a list of T cell receptor beta chains from one sample in a study of cytomegalovirus exposure and HLA in healthy donors. The repertoire was sequenced with immunoSEQ multiplex PCR; TCRdb's copy has only in-frame clones and lacks some. The sample yields 150,000 to 200,000 clones, about four fifths seen once. The sequenced material came from PBMCs. All receptors come from a man over 45 in good health and CMV-seropositive. Each CDR3 is given with its conserved first and last residue. A D gene is named only where the DNA matches it firmly. Clone size, where shown, is once, few, many, or a class for clones that have expanded.

j_call,d_call,clone_size,v_call,cdr3_aa,cdr3_nt
TRBJ1-5,TRBD1,once,TRBV28,CASRPPGTGFQPQHF,TGTGCCAGCAGGCCACCCGGGACAGGGTTTCAGCCCCAGCATTTT
TRBJ2-7,NA,NA,TRBV27,CASSHAGSSYEQYF,TGTGCCAGCAGCCACGCGGGGAGCTCCTACGAGCAGTACTTC
TRBJ1-5,NA,NA,TRBV5-3,CARSLETPWQPQHF,TGTGCCAGAAGCTTGGAAACACCTTGGCAGCCCCAGCATTTT
TRBJ2-7,NA,NA,TRBV5-1,CASSLGRERVYEQYF,TGCGCCAGCAGCTTGGGGAGGGAACGGGTCTACGAGCAGTACTTC
TRBJ1-6,NA,NA,TRBV11-3,CASSLDGDNSPLHF,TGTGCCAGCAGCTTAGACGGAGATAATTCACCCCTCCACTTT
TRBJ2-1,TRBD2,NA,TRBV10-3,CATETSGGGEQFF,TGTGCCACCGAGACTAGCGGGGGCGGTGAGCAGTTCTTC
TRBJ2-7,NA,NA,TRBV25-1,CASRGQASYEQYF,TGTGCCAGCAGGGGGCAGGCTTCCTACGAGCAGTACTTC
TRBJ1-2,NA,NA,TRBV6-5,CASSPAGGGGYGYTF,TGTGCCAGCAGTCCGGCGGGGGGCGGCGGCTATGGCTACACCTTC
TRBJ1-1,TRBD1,NA,TRBV19,CASSTQGAPRTEAFF,TGTGCCAGTAGTACTCAGGGGGCGCCTAGGACTGAAGCTTTCTTT
TRBJ1-1,TRBD1,NA,TRBV5-1,CASSEQGLGNTEAFF,TGCGCCAGCAGCGAACAGGGGTTAGGGAACACTGAAGCTTTCTTT
TRBJ1-1,NA,NA,TRBV11-2,CASSLRSGFRGVGTEAFF,TGTGCCAGCAGCTTAAGGTCTGGGTTTCGGGGGGTGGGCACTGAAGCTTTCTTT
TRBJ1-5,NA,NA,TRBV5-1,CASSLGPGSNQPQHF,TGCGCCAGCAGCTTGGGCCCGGGTAGCAATCAGCCCCAGCATTTT
TRBJ2-3,NA,NA,TRBV7-6,CASSLVSSAGSTDTQYF,TGTGCCAGCAGCTTAGTGTCCAGTGCGGGTAGCACAGATACGCAGTATTTT
TRBJ1-1,NA,NA,TRBV5-1,CASSSGRDGEAFF,TGCGCCAGCAGCTCAGGTAGAGACGGTGAAGCTTTCTTT
TRBJ2-5,TRBD2,NA,TRBV5-1,CASSSSGGTHQYF,TGCGCCAGCAGCTCAAGCGGGGGTACCCACCAGTACTTC
TRBJ1-3,NA,NA,TRBV27,CASSLTRGGNTIYF,TGTGCCAGCAGTTTAACCCGAGGTGGAAACACCATATATTTT
TRBJ2-2,NA,NA,TRBV5-1,CASSLTSNTGELFF,TGCGCCAGCAGCTTGACATCAAACACCGGGGAGCTGTTTTTT
TRBJ1-2,NA,NA,TRBV19,CASSMAPNGYTF,TGTGCCAGTAGTATGGCCCCCAATGGCTACACCTTC
TRBJ2-7,TRBD2,NA,TRBV5-4,CASSLQGGDEQYF,TGTGCCAGCAGCTTGCAGGGAGGGGACGAGCAGTACTTC
TRBJ1-2,NA,NA,TRBV14,CASSQGQASYGYTF,TGTGCCAGCAGCCAAGGACAGGCCTCCTATGGCTACACCTTC
TRBJ2-3,TRBD1,once,TRBV5-4,CASSLKGQGTDTQYF,TGTGCCAGCAGCTTGAAGGGACAGGGCACAGATACGCAGTATTTT
TRBJ1-1,NA,NA,TRBV15,CATSMFTEAFF,TGTGCCACCAGTATGTTCACTGAAGCTTTCTTT
TRBJ2-7,NA,NA,TRBV7-2,CASSLVPDGNYEQYF,TGTGCCAGCAGCTTAGTCCCGGACGGGAACTACGAGCAGTACTTC
TRBJ1-5,NA,once,TRBV27,CASRHSGEDPNQPQHF,TGTGCCAGCAGGCATTCGGGGGAGGACCCCAATCAGCCCCAGCATTTT
TRBJ2-7,TRBD1,once,TRBV5-1,CASSLGGQGGYEQYF,TGCGCCAGCAGCTTGGGAGGACAGGGGGGGTACGAGCAGTACTTC
TRBJ2-7,TRBD2,NA,TRBV2,CATLERGSYEQYF,TGTGCCACCCTGGAGCGGGGGTCCTACGAGCAGTACTTC
TRBJ2-5,NA,NA,TRBV9,CASSVAGARSIETQYF,TGTGCCAGCAGCGTGGCGGGGGCCAGGAGTATCGAGACCCAGTACTTC
TRBJ1-3,NA,few,TRBV7-6,CASSLSPSSGNTIYF,TGTGCCAGCAGCTTATCGCCTAGCTCTGGAAACACCATATATTTT
TRBJ2-1,NA,NA,TRBV6-4,CASSDSSFVAYNEQFF,TGTGCCAGCAGTGACTCTTCTTTTGTTGCGTACAATGAGCAGTTCTTC
TRBJ2-7,TRBD2,NA,TRBV7-8,CASSYPAGVYHEQYF,TGTGCCAGCAGCTACCCAGCGGGAGTATATCACGAGCAGTACTTC
TRBJ1-1,TRBD1,NA,TRBV30,CAWGTGMNTEAFF,TGTGCCTGGGGGACAGGGATGAACACTGAAGCTTTCTTT
TRBJ2-1,TRBD2,NA,TRBV4-1,CASSQDSVSGSSNEQFF,TGCGCCAGCAGCCAAGATTCGGTTAGCGGGAGCTCGAATGAGCAGTTCTTC
TRBJ2-5,NA,NA,TRBV5-4,CASSLLGHPGETQYF,TGTGCCAGCAGCCTATTAGGGCATCCAGGGGAGACCCAGTACTTC
TRBJ1-6,NA,NA,TRBV11-2,CASSLEGRRYAPLHF,TGTGCCAGCAGCTTAGAGGGCAGGAGGTATGCGCCCCTCCACTTT
TRBJ2-7,NA,NA,TRBV28,CASSLIGDTYEQYF,TGTGCCAGCAGTTTAATCGGGGACACCTACGAGCAGTACTTC
TRBJ2-6,NA,NA,TRBV5-1,CASRQISGANVLTF,TGCGCCAGCAGACAAATCTCTGGGGCCAACGTCCTGACTTTC
TRBJ1-3,NA,once,TRBV2,CASRGGNAGNTIYF,TGTGCCAGCCGCGGGGGTAATGCTGGAAACACCATATATTTT